The rows below give T cell receptor beta chains drawn from one sample of a study of molecular identifiers for immune sequencing clone quantification. Each CDR3 protein gets one entry after TCRdb re-called the PCR reads with MiXCR. The sample includes about 510,000 distinct CDR3 sequences, roughly 26% of them seen just once. The specimen was naive CD8+ T cells from blood, with Jurkat cell RNA spiked in. These receptors were obtained from a human donor in good health. Some libraries in this study had Jurkat cell RNA spiked in. The CDR3 runs from the conserved cysteine through the conserved F or W.

cdr3_aa j_call v_call
CASSPPIQTSTDTQYF TRBJ2-3 TRBV7-9
CASGFTENTGELFF TRBJ2-2 TRBV27
CASSLGTTNTGELFF TRBJ2-2 TRBV7-2
CASSPGDSLAYEQYF TRBJ2-7 TRBV27
CASSLDSSGANVLTF TRBJ2-6 TRBV7-6
CASSFGAGGPRDTQYF TRBJ2-3 TRBV7-2
CASGYGGESSYNEQFF TRBJ2-1 TRBV12-3/TRBV12-4
CSARETGVAQYF TRBJ2-5 TRBV20-1
CAWSPGTGGDSPLHF TRBJ1-6 TRBV30
CASSARLAGESYEQYF TRBJ2-7 TRBV13
CASSGSETGGTEAFF TRBJ1-1 TRBV2
CATSRDPSGGTEAFF TRBJ1-1 TRBV15
CASSSTSLGTYF TRBJ2-5 TRBV11-2
CASSLGVYSNQPQHF TRBJ1-5 TRBV5-6
CASRGTGPATGELFF TRBJ2-2 TRBV12-3/TRBV12-4
CASSAIGQGYTGELFF TRBJ2-2 TRBV9
CASSPGWDEQFF TRBJ2-1 TRBV7-6
CASSLLSGGQDEQYF TRBJ2-7 TRBV12-3/TRBV12-4
CASKKGRSGANVLTF TRBJ2-6 TRBV6-2/TRBV6-3
CASSLSGSGVYEQYF TRBJ2-7 TRBV7-2
CASSQDNSNQPQHF TRBJ1-5 TRBV4-3
CASSAGTLSYEQYF TRBJ2-7 TRBV9
CASSAGASPLFYEQYF TRBJ2-7 TRBV25-1
CASSPWTGMGTEAFF TRBJ1-1 TRBV14
CASSQPGQGYGYTF TRBJ1-2 TRBV18
CASVSKRADTQYF TRBJ2-3 TRBV19
CSDTSRDSINTEAFF TRBJ1-1 TRBV29-1
CASSRRQGLYEQYF TRBJ2-7 TRBV6-6
CASSQFPRGMADTQYF TRBJ2-3 TRBV4-3
CASGGTGGEQYF TRBJ2-7 TRBV11-2
CAASPGTGTQPQHF TRBJ1-5 TRBV10-3
CASSLRTLQETQYF TRBJ2-5 TRBV12-3/TRBV12-4
CASSLSEFQETQYF TRBJ2-5 TRBV11-2
CASSSGHLSYEQYF TRBJ2-7 TRBV5-1
CASSLEVSSASTDTQYF TRBJ2-3 TRBV7-6
CASSYEGATSGGWGSYEQYF TRBJ2-7 TRBV6-5
CSAREGGVSNQPQHF TRBJ1-5 TRBV20-1
CASSQEVSRTDTQYF TRBJ2-3 TRBV14